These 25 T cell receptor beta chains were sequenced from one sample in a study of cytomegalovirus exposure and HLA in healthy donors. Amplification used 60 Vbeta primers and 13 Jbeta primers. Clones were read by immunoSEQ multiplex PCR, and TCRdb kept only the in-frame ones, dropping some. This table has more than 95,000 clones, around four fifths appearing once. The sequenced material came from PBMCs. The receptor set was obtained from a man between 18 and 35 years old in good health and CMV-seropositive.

Here the CDR3 DNA reads TGTGCCAGCAGCCGCCTCGGAGAGAGTTATGGCTACACCTTC. This translates into CASSRLGESYGYTF. This chain connects TRBV14 to TRBJ1-2; D unclear. The V gene lost 4 bases and the J gene lost 5 bases, with 14 bases spanning the gap. Germline CDR1 is SGHDN and CDR2 is FVKESK. CDR3 size: 14 residues.

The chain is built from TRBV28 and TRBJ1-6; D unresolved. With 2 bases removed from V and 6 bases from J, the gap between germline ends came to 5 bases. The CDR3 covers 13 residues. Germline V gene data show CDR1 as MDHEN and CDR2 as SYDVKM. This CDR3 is CASSLTFNSPLHF. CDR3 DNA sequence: TGTGCCAGCAGTTTAACATTTAATTCACCCCTCCACTTT.

CDR3 in amino acids: CAWSWLNTGELFF. The CDR3 DNA is TGTGCCTGGAGTTGGCTGAACACCGGGGAGCTGTTTTTT. The J gene is TRBJ2-2, the V gene TRBV30; D remains ambiguous. This CDR3 is 13 amino acids long. Germline V gene sequence: CDR1 GTSNPN, CDR2 SVGIG (reference sequence). The V end lost 2 bases, the J end lost 1 base, and 5 bases lay between the germline ends.

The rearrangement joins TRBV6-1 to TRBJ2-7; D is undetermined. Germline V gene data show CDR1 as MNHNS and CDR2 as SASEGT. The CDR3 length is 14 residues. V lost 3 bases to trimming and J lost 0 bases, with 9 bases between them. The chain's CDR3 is CASSDPSYSYEQYF. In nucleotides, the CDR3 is TGTGCCAGCAGTGATCCTAGTTACTCCTACGAGCAGTACTTC.

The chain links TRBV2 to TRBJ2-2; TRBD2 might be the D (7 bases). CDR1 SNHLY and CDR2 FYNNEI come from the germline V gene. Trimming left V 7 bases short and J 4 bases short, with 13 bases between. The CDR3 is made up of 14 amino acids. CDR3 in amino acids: CASNYREGTGELFF. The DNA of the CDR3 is TGTGCCAGCAACTACAGGGAGGGCACCGGGGAGCTGTTTTTT.

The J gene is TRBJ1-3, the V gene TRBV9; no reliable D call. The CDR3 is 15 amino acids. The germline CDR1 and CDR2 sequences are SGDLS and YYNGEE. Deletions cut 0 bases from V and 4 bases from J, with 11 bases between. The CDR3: CASSVEEGTGNTIYF. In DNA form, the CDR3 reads TGTGCCAGCAGCGTAGAGGAGGGAACGGGAAACACCATATATTTT.

The CDR3 reads CASSSGVQGQETQYF. DNA for the CDR3: TGTGCCAGCAGCTCAGGGGTACAGGGTCAAGAGACCCAGTACTTC. V and J are TRBV11-3 and TRBJ2-5; tentatively, D is TRBD1 (6 bases). Germline V gene lookup returns CDR1 SGHNT and CDR2 YENEEA. Trimming took off 4 bases at V and 2 bases at J, with 14 bases between the two ends. This CDR3 is 15 amino acids long.

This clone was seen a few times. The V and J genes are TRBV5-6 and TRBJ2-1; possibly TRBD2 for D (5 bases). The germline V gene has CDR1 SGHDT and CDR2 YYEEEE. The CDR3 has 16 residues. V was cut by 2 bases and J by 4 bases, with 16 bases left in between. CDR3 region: CASSFGVGVKYNEQFF. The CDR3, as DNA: TGTGCCAGCAGCTTCGGCGTCGGGGTGAAGTACAATGAGCAGTTCTTC.

As DNA, the CDR3 is TGTGCCAGCAGCACGTTGTTGACAGGTGAGCAGTTCTTC. Translating gives CASSTLLTGEQFF. This chain joins TRBV9 and TRBJ2-1; TRBD1 might be the D (6 bases). This CDR3 spans 13 amino acids. V was clipped by 4 bases and J by 9 bases, with 14 bases between them. CDR1 is SGDLS and CDR2 is YYNGEE in the germline V gene. The whole variable domain, filled in from reference TRBV9 and TRBJ2-1, reads DSGVTQTPKHLITATGQRVTLRCSPRSGDLSVYWYQQSLDQGLQFLIQYYNGEERAKGNILERFSAQQFPDLHSELNLSSLELGDSALYFCASSTLLTGEQFFGPGTRLTVL.

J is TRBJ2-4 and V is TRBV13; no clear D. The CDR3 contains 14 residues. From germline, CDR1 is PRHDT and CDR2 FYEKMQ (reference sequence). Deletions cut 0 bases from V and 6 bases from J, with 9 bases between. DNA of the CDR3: TGTGCCAGCAGCTTAGGCAGTGCTGGAAACATTCAGTACTTC. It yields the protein CASSLGSAGNIQYF.

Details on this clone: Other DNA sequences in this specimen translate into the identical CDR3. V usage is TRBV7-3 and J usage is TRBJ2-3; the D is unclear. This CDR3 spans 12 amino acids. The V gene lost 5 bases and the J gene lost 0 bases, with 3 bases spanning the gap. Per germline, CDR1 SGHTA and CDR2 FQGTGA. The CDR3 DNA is TGTGCCAGCAGCCAGAGCACAGATACGCAGTATTTT. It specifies CASSQSTDTQYF.

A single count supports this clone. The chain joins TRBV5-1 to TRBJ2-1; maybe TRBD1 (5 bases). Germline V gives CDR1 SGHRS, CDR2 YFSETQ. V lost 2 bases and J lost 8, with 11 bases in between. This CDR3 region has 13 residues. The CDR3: CASSFRVNDEQFF. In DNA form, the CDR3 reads TGCGCCAGCAGCTTCAGGGTTAACGATGAGCAGTTCTTC.

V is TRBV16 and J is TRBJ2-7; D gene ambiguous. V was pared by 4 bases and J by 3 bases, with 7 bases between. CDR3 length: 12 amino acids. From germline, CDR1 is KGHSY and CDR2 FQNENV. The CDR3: CASSRRDYEQYF. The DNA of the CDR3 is TGTGCCAGCAGCCGGAGAGACTACGAGCAGTACTTC.

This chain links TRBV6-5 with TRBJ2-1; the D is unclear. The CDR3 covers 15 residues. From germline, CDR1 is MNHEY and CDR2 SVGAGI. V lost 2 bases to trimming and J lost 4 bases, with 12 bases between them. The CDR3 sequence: CASSYTGAQYNEQFF. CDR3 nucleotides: TGTGCCAGCAGTTACACCGGTGCCCAATACAATGAGCAGTTCTTC.

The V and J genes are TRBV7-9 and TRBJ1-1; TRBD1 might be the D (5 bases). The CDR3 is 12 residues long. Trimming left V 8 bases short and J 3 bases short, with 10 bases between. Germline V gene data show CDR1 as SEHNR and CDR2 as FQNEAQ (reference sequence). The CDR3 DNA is TGTGCCAGCGGCCGGGGGGACACTGAAGCTTTCTTT. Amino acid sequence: CASGRGDTEAFF.

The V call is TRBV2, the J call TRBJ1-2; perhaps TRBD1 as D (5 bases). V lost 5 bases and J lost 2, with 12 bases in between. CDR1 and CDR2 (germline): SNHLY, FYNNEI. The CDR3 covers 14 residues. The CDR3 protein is CASSPGGINYGYTF. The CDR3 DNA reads TGTGCCAGCAGTCCGGGGGGGATAAACTATGGCTACACCTTC.

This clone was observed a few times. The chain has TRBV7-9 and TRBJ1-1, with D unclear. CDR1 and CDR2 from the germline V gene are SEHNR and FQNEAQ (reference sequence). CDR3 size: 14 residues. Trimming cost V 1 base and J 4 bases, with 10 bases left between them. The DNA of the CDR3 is TGTGCCAGCAGCTTAGGAGCAAGCGTCACTGAAGCTTTCTTT. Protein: CASSLGASVTEAFF.

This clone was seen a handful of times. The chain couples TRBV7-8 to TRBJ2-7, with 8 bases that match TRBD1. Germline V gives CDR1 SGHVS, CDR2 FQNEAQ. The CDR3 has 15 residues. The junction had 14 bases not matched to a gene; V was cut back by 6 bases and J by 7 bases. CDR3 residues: CASRPATGAGWEQYF. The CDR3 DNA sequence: TGTGCCAGCAGACCGGCGACAGGGGCAGGTTGGGAGCAGTACTTC.

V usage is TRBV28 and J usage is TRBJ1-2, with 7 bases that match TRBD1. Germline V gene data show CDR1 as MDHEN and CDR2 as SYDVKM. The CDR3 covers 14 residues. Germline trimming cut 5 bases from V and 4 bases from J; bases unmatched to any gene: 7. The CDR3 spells CASSLSGTVYGYTF. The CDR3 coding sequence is TGTGCCAGCAGTCTTTCCGGGACAGTCTATGGCTACACCTTC.

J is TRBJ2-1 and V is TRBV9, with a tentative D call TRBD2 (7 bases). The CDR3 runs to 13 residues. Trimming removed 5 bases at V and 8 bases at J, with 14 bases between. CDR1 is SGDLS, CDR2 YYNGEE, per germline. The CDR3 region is CASSRGGFDEQFF. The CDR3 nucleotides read TGTGCCAGCAGTCGCGGGGGCTTCGATGAGCAGTTCTTC.

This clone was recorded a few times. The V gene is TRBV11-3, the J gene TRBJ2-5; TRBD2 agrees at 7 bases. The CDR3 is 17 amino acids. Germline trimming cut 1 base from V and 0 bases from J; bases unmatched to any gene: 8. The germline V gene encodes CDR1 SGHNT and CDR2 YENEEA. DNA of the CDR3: TGTGCCAGCAGCTTAGGTTTGTCTAGCGGAAACCAAGAGACCCAGTACTTC. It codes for CASSLGLSSGNQETQYF.

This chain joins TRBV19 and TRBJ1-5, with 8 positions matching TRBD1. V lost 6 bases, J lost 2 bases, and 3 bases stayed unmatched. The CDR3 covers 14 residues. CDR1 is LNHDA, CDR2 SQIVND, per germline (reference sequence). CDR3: CASRPTGGNQPQHF. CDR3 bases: TGTGCCAGTAGGCCGACAGGGGGCAATCAGCCCCAGCATTTT.

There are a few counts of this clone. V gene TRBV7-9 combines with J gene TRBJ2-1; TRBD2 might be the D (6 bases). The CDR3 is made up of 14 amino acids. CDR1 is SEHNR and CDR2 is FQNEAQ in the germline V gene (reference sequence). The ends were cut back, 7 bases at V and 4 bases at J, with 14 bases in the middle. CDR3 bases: TGTGCCAGCAACCCGGGCGGGGCTTACAATGAGCAGTTCTTC. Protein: CASNPGGAYNEQFF.

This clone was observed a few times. The DNA for the CDR3 is TGTGCCAGCAGTTACGACGGGGGGACTAATTCACCCCTCCACTTT. Translating it yields CASSYDGGTNSPLHF. This chain joins TRBV6-5 and TRBJ1-6, with D possibly matching TRBD1 (5 bases). V gave up 2 bases and J gave up 6 bases, with 11 bases separating them. Germline loops: CDR1 MNHEY, CDR2 SVGAGI. This CDR3 has 15 amino acids.

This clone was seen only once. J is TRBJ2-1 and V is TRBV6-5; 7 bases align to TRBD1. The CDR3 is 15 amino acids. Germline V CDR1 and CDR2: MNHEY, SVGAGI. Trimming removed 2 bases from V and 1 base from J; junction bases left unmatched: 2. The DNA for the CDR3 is TGTGCCAGCAGTTACAAGGGGGCATCCTACAATGAGCAGTTCTTC. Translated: CASSYKGASYNEQFF.